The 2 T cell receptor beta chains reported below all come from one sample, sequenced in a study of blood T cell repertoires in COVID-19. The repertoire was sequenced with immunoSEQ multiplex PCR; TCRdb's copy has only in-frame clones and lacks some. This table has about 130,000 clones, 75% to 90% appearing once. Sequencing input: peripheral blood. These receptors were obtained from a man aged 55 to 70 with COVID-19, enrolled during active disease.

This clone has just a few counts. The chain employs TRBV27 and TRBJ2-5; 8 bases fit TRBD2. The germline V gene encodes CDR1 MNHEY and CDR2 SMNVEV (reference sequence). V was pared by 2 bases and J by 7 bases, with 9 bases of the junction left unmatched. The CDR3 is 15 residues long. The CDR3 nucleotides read TGTGCCAGCAGTTTAGCGGGGGGCCTCTCCCGGACCCAGTACTTC. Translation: CASSLAGGLSRTQYF.

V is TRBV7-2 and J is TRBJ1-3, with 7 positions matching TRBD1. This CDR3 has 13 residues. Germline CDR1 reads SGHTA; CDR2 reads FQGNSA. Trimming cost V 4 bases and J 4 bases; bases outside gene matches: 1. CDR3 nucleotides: TGTGCCAGCAGCTCGGGACAGGGAAACACCATATATTTT. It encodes CASSSGQGNTIYF.